The 3 T cell receptor beta chains presented below share a single source sample, sequenced in a study of OX40 agonist ivuxolimab in advanced cancers. Sequencing was performed with immunoSEQ multiplex PCR; in TCRdb, only in-frame clones are kept and a portion is missing. The repertoire includes approximately 68,000 clones, roughly 86% of them detected once, and over 0.75% sits in the top ten. This specimen was CD4+ or CD8+ T cells sorted from blood, taken in a trial of the OX40 agonist ivuxolimab. The receptors were gathered from an adult with an advanced solid tumor such as melanoma, head and neck, liver or kidney cancer.

This clone was picked up one time. This specimen includes other DNA sequences encoding the same CDR3. The rearrangement links TRBV10-3 to TRBJ2-2; 7 bases match TRBD1. Losses at the gene ends were 6 bases for V and 2 bases for J; bases not matched to a gene: 3. Germline values: CDR1 ENHRY, CDR2 SYGVKD. CDR3 length: 14 residues. Written as DNA, the CDR3 is TGTGCCATCAGGGACAGGAGCAACACCGGGGAGCTGTTTTTT. Residues: CAIRDRSNTGELFF.

Comments on this clone: Mismatch with germline at one junction end may stem from a read error. The chain joins TRBV5-4 to TRBJ1-2, with unresolved D. Germline-derived CDR1 and CDR2 are SGHNT and YYREEE (reference sequence). The CDR3 is 13 residues long. The CDR3 DNA follows: TGTGCCAGCAGCTTGGATAGCGCCTATGACTACACCTTC. Amino acids: CASSLDSAYDYTF.

The chain has TRBV9 and TRBJ2-5, with 7 bases aligning to TRBD1. There are 14 residues in the CDR3. The germline V gene encodes CDR1 SGDLS and CDR2 YYNGEE. With 3 bases clipped from V and 5 bases from J, the junction kept 7 bases outside the gene matches. The DNA for the CDR3 is TGTGCCAGCAGCGGACAGGGTGGCGGTGAGACCCAGTACTTC. Translated, it gives CASSGQGGGETQYF.